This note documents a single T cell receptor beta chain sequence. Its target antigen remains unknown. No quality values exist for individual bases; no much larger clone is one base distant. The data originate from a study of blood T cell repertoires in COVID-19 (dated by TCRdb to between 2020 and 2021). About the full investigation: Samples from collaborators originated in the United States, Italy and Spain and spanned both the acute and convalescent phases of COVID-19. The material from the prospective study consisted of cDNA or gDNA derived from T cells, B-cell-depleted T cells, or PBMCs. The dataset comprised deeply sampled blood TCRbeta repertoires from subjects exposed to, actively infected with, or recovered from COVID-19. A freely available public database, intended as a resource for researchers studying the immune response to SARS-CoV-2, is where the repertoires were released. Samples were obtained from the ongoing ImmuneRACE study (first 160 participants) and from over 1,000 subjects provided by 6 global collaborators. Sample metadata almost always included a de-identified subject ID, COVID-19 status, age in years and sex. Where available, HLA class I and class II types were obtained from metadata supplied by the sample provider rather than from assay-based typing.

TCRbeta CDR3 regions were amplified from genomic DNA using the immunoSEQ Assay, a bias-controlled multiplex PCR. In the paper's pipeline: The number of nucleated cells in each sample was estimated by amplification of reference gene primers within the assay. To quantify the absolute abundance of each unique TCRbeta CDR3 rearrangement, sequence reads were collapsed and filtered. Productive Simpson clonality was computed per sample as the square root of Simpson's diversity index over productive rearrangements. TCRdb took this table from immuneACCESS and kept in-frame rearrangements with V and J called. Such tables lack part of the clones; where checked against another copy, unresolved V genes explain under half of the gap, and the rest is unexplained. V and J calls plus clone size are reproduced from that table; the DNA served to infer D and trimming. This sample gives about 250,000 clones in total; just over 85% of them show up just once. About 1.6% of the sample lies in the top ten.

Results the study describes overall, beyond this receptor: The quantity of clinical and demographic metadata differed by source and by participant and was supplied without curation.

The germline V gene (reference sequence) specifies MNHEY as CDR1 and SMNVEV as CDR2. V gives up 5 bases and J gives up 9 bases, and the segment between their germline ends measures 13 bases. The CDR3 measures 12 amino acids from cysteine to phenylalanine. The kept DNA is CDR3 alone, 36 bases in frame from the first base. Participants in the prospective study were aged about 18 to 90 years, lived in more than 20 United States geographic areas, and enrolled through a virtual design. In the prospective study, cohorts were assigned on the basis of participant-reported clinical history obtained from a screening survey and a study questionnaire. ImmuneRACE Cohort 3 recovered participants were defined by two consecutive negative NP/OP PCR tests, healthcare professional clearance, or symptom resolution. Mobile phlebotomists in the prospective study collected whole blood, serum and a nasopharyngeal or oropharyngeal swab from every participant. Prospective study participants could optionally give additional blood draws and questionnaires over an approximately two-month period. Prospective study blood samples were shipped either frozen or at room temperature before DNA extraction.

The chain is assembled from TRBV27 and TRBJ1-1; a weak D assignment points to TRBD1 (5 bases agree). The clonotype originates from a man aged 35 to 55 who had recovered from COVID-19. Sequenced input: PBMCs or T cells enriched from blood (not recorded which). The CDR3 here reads CASSTGHEKAFF. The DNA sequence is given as TGTGCCAGCAGTACTGGACATGAAAAAGCTTTCTTT.